This T cell receptor (beta chain) is from a study of cytomegalovirus exposure and HLA in healthy donors. Background on the study: Within the Caucasian-associated ancestry cluster were around 81% of the roughly 400 genotyped donors. Whole-study results and caveats: Among TCR beta chains, those listed as cytomegalovirus-associated numbered about 150. It was shown in a later analysis that HLA-associated TCR beta chains were more clonally expanded than other, equally common chains. Previous analysis showed most TCR beta V segments were productive about 90% or about 30% of the time.

As concerns this clone: As yet, its antigen is unknown.

The trim removed 6 bases at V and 3 bases at J, leaving 5 bases unmatched. This CDR3 region has 15 residues. Germline-derived CDR1 and CDR2 are SNHLY and FYNNEI. 13 Jbeta primers and 60 Vbeta primers were used for the PCR. Using immunoSEQ multiplex PCR, the repertoire was profiled, and TCRdb retains in-frame clones only, with some absent. The sample records some 190,000 clones, almost 75% being singletons. The clonotype originates from a woman between 25 and 40 years old in good health and CMV-seropositive. The sequenced sample was PBMCs. V usage is TRBV2 and J usage is TRBJ2-2; 9 nucleotides line up with TRBD1. The CDR3 nucleotides read TGTGCCAGCAGGGAACAGGGGGCCGACACCGGGGAGCTGTTTTTT. It translates to CASREQGADTGELFF.